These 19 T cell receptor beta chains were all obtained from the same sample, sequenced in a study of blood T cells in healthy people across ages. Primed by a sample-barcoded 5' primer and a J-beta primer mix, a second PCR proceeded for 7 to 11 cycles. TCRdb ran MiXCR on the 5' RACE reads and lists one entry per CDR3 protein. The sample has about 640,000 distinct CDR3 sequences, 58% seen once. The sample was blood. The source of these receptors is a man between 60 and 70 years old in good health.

Here the CDR3 reads CASSTGTGLYQETQYF. The CDR3 DNA reads TGTGCCAGCAGCACCGGGACAGGGCTGTACCAAGAGACCCAGTACTTC. This chain connects TRBV9 to TRBJ2-5, with TRBD1 matching over 9 bases. The length of the CDR3 is 16 residues. Trimming took 4 bases from V and 0 from J; bases not matched to a gene: 7. The germline V gene has CDR1 SGDLS and CDR2 YYNGEE.

CDR3 region: CASSQDPSGTRNEQFF. The CDR3 DNA is TGCGCCAGCAGCCAAGATCCCTCGGGGACTAGGAATGAGCAGTTCTTC. The chain is built from TRBV4-1 and TRBJ2-1; the match to TRBD2 covers 8 bases. V shed 0 bases and J 7 bases; nucleotides not matched to a gene: 8. The CDR3 is 16 residues long. Germline V lookup: CDR1 MGHRA, CDR2 YSYEKL.

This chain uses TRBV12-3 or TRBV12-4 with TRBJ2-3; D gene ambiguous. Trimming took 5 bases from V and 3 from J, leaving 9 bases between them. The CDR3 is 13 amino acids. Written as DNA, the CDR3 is TGTGCCAGCAGTAGCCAGCGAACAGATACGCAGTATTTT. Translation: CASSSQRTDTQYF.

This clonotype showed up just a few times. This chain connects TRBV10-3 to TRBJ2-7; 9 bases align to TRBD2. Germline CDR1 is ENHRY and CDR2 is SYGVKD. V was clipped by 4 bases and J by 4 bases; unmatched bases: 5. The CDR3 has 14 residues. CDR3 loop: CAISGERGEYEQYF. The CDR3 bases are TGTGCCATCAGTGGGGAGCGGGGGGAGTACGAGCAGTACTTC.

The CDR3 region is CASSVTTGPRETQYF. The CDR3 nucleotides read TGTGCCAGCAGCGTAACCACTGGGCCTCGGGAGACCCAGTACTTC. The chain employs TRBV9 and TRBJ2-5; no clear D gene. Trimming removed 1 base from V and 5 bases from J, with 15 bases in between. This CDR3 is built from 15 residues. Germline values: CDR1 SGDLS, CDR2 YYNGEE.

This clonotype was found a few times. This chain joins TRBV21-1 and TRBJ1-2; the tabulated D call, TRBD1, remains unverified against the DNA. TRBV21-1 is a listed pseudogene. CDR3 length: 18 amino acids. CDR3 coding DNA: TGTGCCAGCAGCAAAGAATCCAGGACAGGGCATACTAACTATGGCTACACCTTC. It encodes CASSKESRTGHTNYGYTF.

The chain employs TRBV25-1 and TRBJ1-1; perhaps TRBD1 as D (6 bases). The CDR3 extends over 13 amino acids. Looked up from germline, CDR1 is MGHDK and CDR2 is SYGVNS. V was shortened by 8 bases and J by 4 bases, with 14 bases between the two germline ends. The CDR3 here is CASSRAGATEAFF. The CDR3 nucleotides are TGTGCCAGCTCAAGGGCAGGGGCCACTGAAGCTTTCTTT. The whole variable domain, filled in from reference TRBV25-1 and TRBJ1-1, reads EADIYQTPRYLVIGTGKKITLECSQTMGHDKMYWYQQDPGMELHLIHYSYGVNSTEKGDLSSESTVSRIRTEHFPLTLESARPSHTSQYLCASSRAGATEAFFGQGTRLTVV.

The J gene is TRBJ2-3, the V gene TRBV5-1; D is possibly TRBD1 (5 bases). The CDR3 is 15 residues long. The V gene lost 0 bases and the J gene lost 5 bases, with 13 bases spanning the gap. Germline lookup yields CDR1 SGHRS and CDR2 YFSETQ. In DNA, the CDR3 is TGCGCCAGCAGCTTGGGGGGCCTAGGACAAGATACGCAGTATTTT. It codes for CASSLGGLGQDTQYF.

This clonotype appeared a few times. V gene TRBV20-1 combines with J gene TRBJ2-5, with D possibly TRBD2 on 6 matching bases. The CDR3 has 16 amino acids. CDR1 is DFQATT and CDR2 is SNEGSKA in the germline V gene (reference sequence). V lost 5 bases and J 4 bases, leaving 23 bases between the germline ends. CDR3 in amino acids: CSASPRTGTHAETQYF. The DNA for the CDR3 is TGCAGTGCTTCCCCTCGCACCGGGACTCATGCAGAGACCCAGTACTTC.

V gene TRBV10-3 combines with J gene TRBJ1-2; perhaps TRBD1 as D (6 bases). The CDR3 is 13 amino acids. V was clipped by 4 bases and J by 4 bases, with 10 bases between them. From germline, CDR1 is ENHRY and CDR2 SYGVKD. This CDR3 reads CAISVDRTYGYTF. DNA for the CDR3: TGTGCCATCAGTGTTGACAGGACCTATGGCTACACCTTC.

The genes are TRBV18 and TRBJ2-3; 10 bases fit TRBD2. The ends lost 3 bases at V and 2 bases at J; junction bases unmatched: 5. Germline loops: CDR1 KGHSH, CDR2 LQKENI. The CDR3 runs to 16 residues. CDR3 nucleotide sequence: TGTGCCAGCTCACCCGGGACTAGCGACTACACAGATACGCAGTATTTT. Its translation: CASSPGTSDYTDTQYF.

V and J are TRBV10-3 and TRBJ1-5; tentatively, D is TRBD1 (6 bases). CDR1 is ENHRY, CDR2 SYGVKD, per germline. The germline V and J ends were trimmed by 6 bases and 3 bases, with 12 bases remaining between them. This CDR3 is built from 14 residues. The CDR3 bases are TGTGCCATCAGGGATGGACAGAACAATCAGCCCCAGCATTTT. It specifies CAIRDGQNNQPQHF.

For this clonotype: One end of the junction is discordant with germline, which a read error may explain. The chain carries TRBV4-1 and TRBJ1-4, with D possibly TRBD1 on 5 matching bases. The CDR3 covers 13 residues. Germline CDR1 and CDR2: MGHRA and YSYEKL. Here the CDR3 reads CASGQSGSRKLFF. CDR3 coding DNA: TGCGCCAGCGGCCAGTCAGGGAGCAGAAAACTGTTTTTT.

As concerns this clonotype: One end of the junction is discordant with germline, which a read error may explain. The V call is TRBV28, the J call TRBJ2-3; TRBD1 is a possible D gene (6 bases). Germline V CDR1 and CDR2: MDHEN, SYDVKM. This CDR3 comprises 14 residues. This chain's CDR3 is CASDPGGGTDMQYF. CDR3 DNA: TGTGCCAGCGACCCTGGGGGCGGCACAGATATGCAGTATTTT.

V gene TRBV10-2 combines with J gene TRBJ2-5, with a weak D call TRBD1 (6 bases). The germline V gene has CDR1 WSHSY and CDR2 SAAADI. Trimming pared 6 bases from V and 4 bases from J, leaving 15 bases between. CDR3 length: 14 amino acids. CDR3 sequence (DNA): TGCGCCAGCAGCTCCAAACTAGGGGGAGAGACCCAGTACTTC. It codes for CASSSKLGGETQYF.

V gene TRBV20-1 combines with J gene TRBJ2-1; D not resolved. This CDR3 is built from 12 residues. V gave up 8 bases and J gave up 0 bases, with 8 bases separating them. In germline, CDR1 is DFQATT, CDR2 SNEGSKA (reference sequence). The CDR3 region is CSPKPSYNEQFF. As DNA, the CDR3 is TGCAGTCCCAAACCCTCCTACAATGAGCAGTTCTTC.

CDR3 nucleotides: TGTGCCAGCAGCCAGAACAGGGTTCCCGGGGAGCTGTTTTTT. Residues: CASSQNRVPGELFF. The chain employs TRBV28 and TRBJ2-2; the D gene is possibly TRBD1 (6 bases). This CDR3 has 14 amino acids. Germline V gene data show CDR1 as MDHEN and CDR2 as SYDVKM. The V end was cut by 6 bases, the J end by 6 bases, with 14 bases between.

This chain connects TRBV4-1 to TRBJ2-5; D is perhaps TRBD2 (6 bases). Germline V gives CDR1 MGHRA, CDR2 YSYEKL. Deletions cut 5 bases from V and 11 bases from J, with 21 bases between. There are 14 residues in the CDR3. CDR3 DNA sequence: TGCGCCAGCAGCTATCGAGCGGGCGCCCTTGAGCAGTACTTC. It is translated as CASSYRAGALEQYF.

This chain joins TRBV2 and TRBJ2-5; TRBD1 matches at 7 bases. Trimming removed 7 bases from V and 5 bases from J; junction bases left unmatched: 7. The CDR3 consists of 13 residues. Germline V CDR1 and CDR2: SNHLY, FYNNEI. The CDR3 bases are TGTGCCAGCAATCGACAGGGATCGGAGACCCAGTACTTC. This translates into CASNRQGSETQYF. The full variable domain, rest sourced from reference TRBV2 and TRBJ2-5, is EPEVTQTPSHQVTQMGQEVILRCVPISNHLYFYWYRQILGQKVEFLVSFYNNEISEKSEIFDDQFSVERPDGSNFTLKIRSTKLEDSAMYFCASNRQGSETQYFGPGTRLLVL.